This entry is about one T cell receptor beta chain. Antigen specificity is unknown. Repertoires were generated with immunoSEQ multiplex PCR, while TCRdb's copy carries only in-frame clones and drops some. This sample has about 340,000 clones, with about 73% found just once. The data were taken from a study of shared clonotypes between healthy human individuals. In the study overall: Each donor had three CD4 naive, three CD4 memory, two CD8 naive and one CD8 memory plate. Study results and limitations: The study found lower generation probabilities in non-shared clonotypes than in those shared by all four donors.

Germline CDR1 and CDR2: MDHEN and SYDVKM. The V and J ends lost 8 bases and 7 bases respectively, with 15 bases between them. CDR3 length equals 13 residues. Each donor was a Caucasian adult residing in Nashville, Tennessee. Into CD45RA+ naive and CD45RA-negative memory subsets, the CD4+ cells were split. The material sequenced was memory CD4+ T cells sorted from blood. The subset denotes: CD45RA-negative fraction. The TCR was taken from a young man in good health. V is TRBV28 and J is TRBJ2-1, with a weak D call TRBD2 (6 bases). The CDR3 nucleotides are TGTGCCAGCCAAATGGGGGGATATAATGAGCAGTTCTTC. Its translation is CASQMGGYNEQFF.